Below are 8 T cell receptor beta chains sequenced from a single sample in a study of cytomegalovirus exposure and HLA in healthy donors (dated by TCRdb to 2016 to 2017). The library was made by the immunoSEQ multiplex PCR assay. TCRdb took over this immuneACCESS table, retaining in-frame rearrangements with V and J assigned. Such tables are incomplete; in checked studies, under half of the missing clones stem from an unresolved V gene, and the remainder is unexplained. The table for this sample lists about 49,000 clones; 90% to 95% of them were counted only once. Together, the top ten hold 7.8% of the sample. The sample consisted of PBMCs. Source of these receptors: a woman in her late teens or twenties in good health and CMV-seropositive.

The rearrangement joins TRBV27 to TRBJ1-2, with a weak D call TRBD1 (6 bases). V was cut by 6 bases and J by 0 bases, with 17 bases left in between. Germline CDR1 and CDR2: MNHEY and SMNVEV (reference sequence). The CDR3 sequence is 16 residues long. The CDR3 coding sequence is TGTGCCAGCAGAGACAACCCAGGGGCACCTAACTATGGCTACACCTTC. This encodes CASRDNPGAPNYGYTF.

This chain links TRBV28 with TRBJ2-1; tentatively, D is TRBD2 (5 bases). V dropped 4 bases and J dropped 10 bases, with 14 bases sitting between them. CDR1 and CDR2 from the germline V gene are MDHEN and SYDVKM. The CDR3 sequence is 13 residues long. Here the CDR3 reads CASSSGNPREQFF. CDR3 sequence (DNA): TGTGCCAGCAGTTCGGGGAATCCTCGAGAGCAGTTCTTC.

This sequence joins TRBV9 and TRBJ2-1; 9 positions match TRBD1. The CDR3 length is 16 residues. The germline CDR1 and CDR2 sequences are SGDLS and YYNGEE. The V gene end was trimmed by 2 bases and the J gene end by 6 bases; junction bases not matched to a gene: 9. Written as DNA, the CDR3 is TGTGCCAGCAGCGTGAGGGACAGGGCCGGTGGCAATGAGCAGTTCTTC. Translating gives CASSVRDRAGGNEQFF.

Only one count was recorded for this clone. The gene calls are TRBV15 and TRBJ1-4, with D unclear. The CDR3 runs 15 residues. The V gene's germline CDR1 is LNHNV and CDR2 YYDKDF (reference sequence). The V end was cut by 0 bases, the J end by 4 bases, with 9 bases between. For the CDR3, the DNA is TGTGCCACCAGCAGAGATCGAGGAGTTAATGAAAAACTGTTTTTT. It codes for CATSRDRGVNEKLFF.

The rearrangement links TRBV14 to TRBJ1-1, with 10 nucleotides matching TRBD1. Germline CDR1 reads SGHDN; CDR2 reads FVKESK. The CDR3 has 16 amino acids. The J segment lost 2 bases and the V segment lost 4 bases, leaving 7 bases of the junction unmatched. Here the CDR3 reads CASSPPGQGGNTEAFF. CDR3 in DNA: TGTGCCAGCAGCCCTCCCGGACAGGGGGGAAACACTGAAGCTTTCTTT.

The chain has TRBV21-1 and TRBJ1-5; no check of the table's D call, TRBD1, against the DNA was made. TRBV21-1 corresponds to a pseudogene. This CDR3 spans 18 amino acids. The CDR3 region has the DNA TGTGCCAGCAGCAAAGGCCGGACAGGGACCATCCACAATCAGCCCCAGCATTTT. It yields the protein CASSKGRTGTIHNQPQHF.

This sequence joins TRBV7-9 and TRBJ2-7, with 7 bases that match TRBD1. After removal of 1 base from V and 4 bases from J, the junction contained 4 bases not matched to a gene. The germline gives CDR1 SEHNR, CDR2 FQNEAQ (reference sequence). CDR3 length equals 14 residues. CDR3 DNA: TGTGCCAGCAGCTTAGAGGACAGGACGTACGAGCAGTACTTC. This sequence encodes CASSLEDRTYEQYF.

The chain couples TRBV7-8 to TRBJ2-1; 9 nucleotides match TRBD2. The V segment lost 5 bases and the J segment 7 bases; nucleotides outside the gene matches: 12. This CDR3 is 16 amino acids long. The germline gives CDR1 SGHVS, CDR2 FQNEAQ. This CDR3 reads CASSRLAGEFGNEQFF. Written as DNA, the CDR3 is TGTGCCAGCAGCCGGTTAGCGGGAGAGTTTGGGAATGAGCAGTTCTTC.